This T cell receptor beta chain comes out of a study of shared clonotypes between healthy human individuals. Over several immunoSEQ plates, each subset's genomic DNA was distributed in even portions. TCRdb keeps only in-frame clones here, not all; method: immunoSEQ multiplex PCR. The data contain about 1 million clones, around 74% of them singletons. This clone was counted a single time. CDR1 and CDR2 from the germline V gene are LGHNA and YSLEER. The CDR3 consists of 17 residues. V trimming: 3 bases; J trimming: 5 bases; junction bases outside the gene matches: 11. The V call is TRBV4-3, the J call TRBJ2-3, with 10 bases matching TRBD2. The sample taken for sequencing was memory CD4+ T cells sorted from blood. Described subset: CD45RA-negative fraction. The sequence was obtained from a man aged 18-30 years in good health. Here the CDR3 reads CASSHDGGSGRGDTQYF. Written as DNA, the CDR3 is TGCGCCAGCAGCCATGACGGGGGCAGCGGGAGGGGAGATACGCAGTATTTT.